This is a list of T cell receptor beta chains from one sample in a study of identical twins. From the 5' RACE reads, TCRdb called clonotypes with MiXCR, one entry per CDR3 protein. The sample lists approximately 690,000 distinct CDR3 sequences; around 6.1% were seen once. The sequencing sample was made of naive T cells sorted from blood. The receptors stem from a man aged 18-30 years in good health. Each CDR3 is given with its conserved first and last residue. D genes are given only for firm matches. Part of the rows lack a size; the others show once, few, many or a class for expanded clones.

j_call cdr3_length d_call clone_size v_call cdr3_nt cdr3_aa
TRBJ2-1 14 NA NA TRBV5-1 TGCGCCAGCTCTTACCGGGACAAACCAAATGAGCAGTTCTTC CASSYRDKPNEQFF
TRBJ2-1 13 NA many TRBV5-1 TGCGCCAGCAGCTTGGTTTCCGCAGGTGAGCAGTTCTTC CASSLVSAGEQFF
TRBJ1-1 12 NA few TRBV4-1 TGCGCCAGCAGCCAAGATACTGTAGAAGCTTTCTTT CASSQDTVEAFF
TRBJ2-1 10 NA many TRBV11-2 TGTGCCAGCAGCACCAATGAGCAGTTCTTC CASSTNEQFF
TRBJ2-4 16 NA few TRBV7-2 TGTGCCAGCAGCCCCACCGGGGGGCGGATGGCAAACATTCAGTACTTC CASSPTGGRMANIQYF
TRBJ2-1 13 NA few TRBV7-3 TGTGCCAGCAGCCTGTATGAATCCAATGAGCAGTTCTTC CASSLYESNEQFF
TRBJ2-2 14 NA many TRBV20-1 TGCAGTGCTAGCAGCTCTGTAAACACCGGGGAGCTGTTTTTT CSASSSVNTGELFF
TRBJ2-3 15 TRBD1 many TRBV5-1 TGCGCCAGCAGCGCGACAGGGGTTAGCACAGATACGCAGTATTTT CASSATGVSTDTQYF
TRBJ2-1 15 NA many TRBV6-4 TGTGCCAGCAGTGACTCGGCCCGACCATCCAATGAGCAGTTCTTC CASSDSARPSNEQFF
TRBJ2-3 15 TRBD1 few TRBV9 TGTGCCAGCAGCGTATGGGACAGGGAGATAGATACGCAGTATTTT CASSVWDREIDTQYF